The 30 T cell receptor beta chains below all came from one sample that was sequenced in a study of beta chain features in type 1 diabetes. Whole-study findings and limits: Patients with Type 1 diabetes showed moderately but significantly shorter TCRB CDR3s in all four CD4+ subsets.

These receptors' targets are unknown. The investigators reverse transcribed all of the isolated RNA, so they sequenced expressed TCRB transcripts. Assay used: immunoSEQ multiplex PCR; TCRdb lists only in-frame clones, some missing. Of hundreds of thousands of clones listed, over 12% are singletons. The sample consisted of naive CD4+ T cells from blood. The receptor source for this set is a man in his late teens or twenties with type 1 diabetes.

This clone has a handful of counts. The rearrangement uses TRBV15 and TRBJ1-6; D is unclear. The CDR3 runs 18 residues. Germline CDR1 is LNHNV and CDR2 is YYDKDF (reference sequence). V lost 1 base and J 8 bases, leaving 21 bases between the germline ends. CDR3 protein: CATSRAWTRVLGDSPLHF. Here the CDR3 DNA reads TGTGCCACCAGCAGAGCATGGACCCGGGTCCTAGGAGATTCACCCCTCCACTTT.

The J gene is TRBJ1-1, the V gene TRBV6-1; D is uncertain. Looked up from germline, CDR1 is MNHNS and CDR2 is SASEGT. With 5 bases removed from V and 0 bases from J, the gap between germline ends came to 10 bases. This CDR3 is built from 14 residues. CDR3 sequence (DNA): TGTGCCAGCAGTAATCCCGCTATGAACACTGAAGCTTTCTTT. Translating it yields CASSNPAMNTEAFF.

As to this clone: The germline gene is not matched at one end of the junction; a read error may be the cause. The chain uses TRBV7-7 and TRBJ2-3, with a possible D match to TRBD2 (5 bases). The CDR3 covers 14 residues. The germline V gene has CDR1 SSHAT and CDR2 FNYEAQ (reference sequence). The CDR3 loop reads CASSLEAATDTQYF. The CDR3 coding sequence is TGTGCTAGCAGCCTCGAAGCGGCCACAGATACGCAGTATTTT.

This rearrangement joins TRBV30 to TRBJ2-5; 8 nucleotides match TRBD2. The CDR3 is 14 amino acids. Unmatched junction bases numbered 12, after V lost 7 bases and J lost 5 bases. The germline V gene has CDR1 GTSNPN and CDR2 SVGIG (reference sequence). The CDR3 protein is CASSGGRAWETQYF. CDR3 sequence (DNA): TGTGCCTCCTCGGGGGGGAGGGCCTGGGAGACCCAGTACTTC.

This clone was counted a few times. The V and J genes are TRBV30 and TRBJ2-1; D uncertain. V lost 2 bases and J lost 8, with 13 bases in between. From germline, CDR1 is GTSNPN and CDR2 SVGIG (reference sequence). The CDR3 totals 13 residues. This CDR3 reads CAWSRLVQYEQFF. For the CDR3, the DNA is TGTGCCTGGAGTAGGCTAGTTCAGTATGAGCAGTTCTTC.

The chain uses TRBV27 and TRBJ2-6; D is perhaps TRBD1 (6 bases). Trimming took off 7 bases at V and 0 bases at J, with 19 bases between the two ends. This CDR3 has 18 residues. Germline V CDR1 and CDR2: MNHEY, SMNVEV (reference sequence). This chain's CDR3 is CASTLAGAPGSGANVLTF. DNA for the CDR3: TGTGCCAGCACCCTAGCAGGGGCGCCAGGCTCTGGGGCCAACGTCCTGACTTTC.

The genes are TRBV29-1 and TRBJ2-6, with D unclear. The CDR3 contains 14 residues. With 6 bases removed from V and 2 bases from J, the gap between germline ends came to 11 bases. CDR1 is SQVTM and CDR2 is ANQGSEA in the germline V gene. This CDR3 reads CSVGPDTGANVLTF. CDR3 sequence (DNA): TGCAGCGTAGGACCCGACACTGGGGCCAACGTCCTGACTTTC.

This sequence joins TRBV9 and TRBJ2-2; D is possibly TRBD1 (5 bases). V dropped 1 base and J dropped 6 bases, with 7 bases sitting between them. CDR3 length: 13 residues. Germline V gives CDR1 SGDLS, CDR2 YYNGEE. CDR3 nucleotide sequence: TGTGCCAGCAGCGTACAAGGGGCCGGGGAGCTGTTTTTT. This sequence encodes CASSVQGAGELFF.

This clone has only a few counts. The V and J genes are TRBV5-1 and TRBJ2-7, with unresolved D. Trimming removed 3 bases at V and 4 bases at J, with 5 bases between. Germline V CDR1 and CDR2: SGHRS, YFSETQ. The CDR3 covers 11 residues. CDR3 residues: CASSWQYEQYF. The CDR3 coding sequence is TGCGCCAGCAGCTGGCAATACGAGCAGTACTTC.

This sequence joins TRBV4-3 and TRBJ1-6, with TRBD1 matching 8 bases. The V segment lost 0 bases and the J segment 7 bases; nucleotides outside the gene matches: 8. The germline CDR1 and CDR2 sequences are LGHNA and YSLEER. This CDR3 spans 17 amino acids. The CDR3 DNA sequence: TGCGCCAGCAGCCAAGAGTTGGGGGACAGGTTGAATTCACCCCTCCACTTT. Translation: CASSQELGDRLNSPLHF.

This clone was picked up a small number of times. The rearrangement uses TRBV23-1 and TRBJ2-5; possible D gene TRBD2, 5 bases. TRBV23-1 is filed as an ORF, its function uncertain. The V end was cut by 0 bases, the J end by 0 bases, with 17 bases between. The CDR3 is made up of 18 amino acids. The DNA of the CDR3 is TGCGCCAGCAGTCAATCTTTGAGGACGGAGGTAAACCAAGAGACCCAGTACTTC. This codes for CASSQSLRTEVNQETQYF.

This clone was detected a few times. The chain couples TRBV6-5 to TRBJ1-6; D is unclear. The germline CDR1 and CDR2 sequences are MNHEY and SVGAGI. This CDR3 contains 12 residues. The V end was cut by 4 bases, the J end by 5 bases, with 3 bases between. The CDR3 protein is CASSLNNSPLHF. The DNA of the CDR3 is TGTGCCAGCAGTTTAAATAATTCACCCCTCCACTTT.

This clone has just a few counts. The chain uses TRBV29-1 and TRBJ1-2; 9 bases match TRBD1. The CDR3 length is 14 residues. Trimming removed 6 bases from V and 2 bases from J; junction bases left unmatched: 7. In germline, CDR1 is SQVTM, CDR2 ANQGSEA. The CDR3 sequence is CSVADRGTNYGYTF. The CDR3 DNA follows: TGCAGCGTCGCCGACAGGGGGACGAACTATGGCTACACCTTC.

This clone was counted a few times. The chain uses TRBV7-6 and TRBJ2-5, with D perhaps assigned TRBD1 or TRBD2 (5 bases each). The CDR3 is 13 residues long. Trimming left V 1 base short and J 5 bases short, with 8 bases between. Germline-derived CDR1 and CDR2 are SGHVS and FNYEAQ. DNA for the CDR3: TGTGCCAGCAGCTTAGGGGGACCGGAGACCCAGTACTTC. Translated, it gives CASSLGGPETQYF. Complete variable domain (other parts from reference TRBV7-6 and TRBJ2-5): GAGVSQSPRYKVTKRGQDVALRCDPISGHVSLYWYRQALGQGPEFLTYFNYEAQQDKSGLPNDRFSAERPEGSISTLTIQRTEQRDSAMYRCASSLGGPETQYFGPGTRLLVL.

CDR3 coding DNA: TGTGCCTCCGACGGGGGGGCTGGGCAGCCCCAGCATTTT. Translated, it gives CASDGGAGQPQHF. This chain links TRBV30 with TRBJ1-5; a possible D gene is TRBD1 (6 bases). CDR3 length: 13 amino acids. V lost 7 bases, J lost 7 bases, and 17 bases lay in between. Germline CDR1 is GTSNPN and CDR2 is SVGIG (reference sequence). Full variable domain (missing parts from reference TRBV30 and TRBJ1-5): SQTIHQWPATLVQPVGSPLSLECTVEGTSNPNLYWYRQAAGRGLQLLFYSVGIGQISSEVPQNLSASRPQDRQFILSSKKLLLSDSGFYLCASDGGAGQPQHFGDGTRLSIL.

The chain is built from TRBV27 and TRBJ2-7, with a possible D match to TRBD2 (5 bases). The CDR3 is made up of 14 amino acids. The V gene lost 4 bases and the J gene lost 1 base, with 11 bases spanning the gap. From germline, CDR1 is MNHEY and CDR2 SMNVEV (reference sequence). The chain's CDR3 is CASSSSRVSYEQYF. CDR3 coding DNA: TGTGCCAGCAGTTCCTCGAGGGTATCCTACGAGCAGTACTTC.

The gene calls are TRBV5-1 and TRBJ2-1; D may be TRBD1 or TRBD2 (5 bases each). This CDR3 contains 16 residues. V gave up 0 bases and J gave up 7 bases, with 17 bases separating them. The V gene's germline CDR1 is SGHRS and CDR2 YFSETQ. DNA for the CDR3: TGCGCCAGCAGCTTGGACGTGGGGCTTACGGGGAATGAGCAGTTCTTC. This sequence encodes CASSLDVGLTGNEQFF.

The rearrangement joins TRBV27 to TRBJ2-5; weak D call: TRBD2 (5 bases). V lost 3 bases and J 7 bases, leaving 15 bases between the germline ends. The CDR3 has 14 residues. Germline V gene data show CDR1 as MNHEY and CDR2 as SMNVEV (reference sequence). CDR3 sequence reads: CASSFGRAAWTQYF. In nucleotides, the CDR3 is TGTGCCAGCAGTTTTGGGCGGGCAGCCTGGACCCAGTACTTC.

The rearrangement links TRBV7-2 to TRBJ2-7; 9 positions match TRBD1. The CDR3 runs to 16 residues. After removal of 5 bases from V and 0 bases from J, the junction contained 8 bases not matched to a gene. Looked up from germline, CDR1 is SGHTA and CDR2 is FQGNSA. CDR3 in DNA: TGTGCCAGCAGCGACACCGGGACAGGGAGCTCCTACGAGCAGTACTTC. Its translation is CASSDTGTGSSYEQYF.

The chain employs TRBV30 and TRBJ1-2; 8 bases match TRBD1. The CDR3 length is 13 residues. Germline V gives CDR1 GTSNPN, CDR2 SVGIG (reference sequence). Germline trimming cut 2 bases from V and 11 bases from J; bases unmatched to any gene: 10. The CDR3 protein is CAWSTLGQGKYTF. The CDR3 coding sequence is TGTGCCTGGAGTACCCTAGGACAGGGCAAGTACACCTTC.

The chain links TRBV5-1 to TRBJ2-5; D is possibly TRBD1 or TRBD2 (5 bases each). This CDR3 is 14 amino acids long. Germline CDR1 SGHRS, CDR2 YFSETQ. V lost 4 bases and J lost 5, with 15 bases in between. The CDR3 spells CASSRDRPRETQYF. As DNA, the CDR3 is TGCGCCAGCAGCCGGGACCGCCCGCGGGAGACCCAGTACTTC.

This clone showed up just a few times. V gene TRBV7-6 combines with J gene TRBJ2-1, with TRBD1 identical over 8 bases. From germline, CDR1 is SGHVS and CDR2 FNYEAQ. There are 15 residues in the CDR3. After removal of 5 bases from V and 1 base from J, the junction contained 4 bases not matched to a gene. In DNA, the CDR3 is TGTGCCAGCAGCCCGGACAGGGATTCCTACAATGAGCAGTTCTTC. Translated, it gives CASSPDRDSYNEQFF.

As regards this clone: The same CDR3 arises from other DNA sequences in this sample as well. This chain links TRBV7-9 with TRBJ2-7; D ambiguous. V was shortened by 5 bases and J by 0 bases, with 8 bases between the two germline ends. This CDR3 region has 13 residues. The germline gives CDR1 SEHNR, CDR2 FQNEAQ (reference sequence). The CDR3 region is CASSLVRSYEQYF. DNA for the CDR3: TGTGCCAGCAGCCTGGTTCGCTCCTACGAGCAGTACTTC.

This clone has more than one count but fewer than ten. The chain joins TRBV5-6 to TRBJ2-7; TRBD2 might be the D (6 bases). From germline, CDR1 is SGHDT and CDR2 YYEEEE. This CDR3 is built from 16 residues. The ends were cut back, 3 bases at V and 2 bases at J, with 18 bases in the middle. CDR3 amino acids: CASSSATSTDPYEQYF. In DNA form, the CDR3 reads TGTGCCAGCAGCTCCGCGACTAGTACTGACCCCTACGAGCAGTACTTC.

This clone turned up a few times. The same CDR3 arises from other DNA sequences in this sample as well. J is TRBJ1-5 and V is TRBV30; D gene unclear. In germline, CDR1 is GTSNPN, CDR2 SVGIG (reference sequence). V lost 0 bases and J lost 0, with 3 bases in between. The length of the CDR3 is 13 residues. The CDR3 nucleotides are TGTGCCTGGAGTGTGAGTAGCAATCAGCCCCAGCATTTT. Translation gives CAWSVSSNQPQHF.

The CDR3 DNA is TGTGCCAGCAGCCAGCAGGGCGATCTAACCTACGAGCAGTACTTC. Protein: CASSQQGDLTYEQYF. The chain links TRBV4-2 to TRBJ2-7; D is possibly TRBD1 (5 bases). The ends were cut back, 3 bases at V and 2 bases at J, with 14 bases in the middle. The CDR3 covers 15 residues. Germline-derived CDR1 and CDR2 are LGHNA and YNFKEQ.

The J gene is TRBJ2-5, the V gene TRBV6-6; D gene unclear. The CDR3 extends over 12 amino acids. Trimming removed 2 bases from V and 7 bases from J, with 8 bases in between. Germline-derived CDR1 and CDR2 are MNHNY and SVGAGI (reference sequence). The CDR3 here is CASSYTAGTQYF. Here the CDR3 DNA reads TGTGCCAGCAGTTACACAGCTGGGACCCAGTACTTC.

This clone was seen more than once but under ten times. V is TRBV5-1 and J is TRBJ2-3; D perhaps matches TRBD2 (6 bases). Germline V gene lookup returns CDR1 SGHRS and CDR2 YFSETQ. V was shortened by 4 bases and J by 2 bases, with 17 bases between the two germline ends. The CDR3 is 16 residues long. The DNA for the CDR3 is TGCGCCAGCAGCAGCTTGGGTGGGACTCTCACAGATACGCAGTATTTT. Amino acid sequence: CASSSLGGTLTDTQYF. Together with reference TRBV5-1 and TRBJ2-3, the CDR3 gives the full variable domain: KAGVTQTPRYLIKTRGQQVTLSCSPISGHRSVSWYQQTPGQGLQFLFEYFSETQRNKGNFPGRFSGRQFSNSRSEMNVSTLELGDSALYLCASSSLGGTLTDTQYFGPGTRLTVL.

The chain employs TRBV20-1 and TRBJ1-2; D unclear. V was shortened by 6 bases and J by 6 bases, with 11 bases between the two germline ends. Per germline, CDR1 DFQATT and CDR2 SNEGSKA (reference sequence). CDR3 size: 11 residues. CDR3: CSAPQFDGYTF. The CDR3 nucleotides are TGCAGTGCCCCCCAATTCGATGGCTACACCTTC.

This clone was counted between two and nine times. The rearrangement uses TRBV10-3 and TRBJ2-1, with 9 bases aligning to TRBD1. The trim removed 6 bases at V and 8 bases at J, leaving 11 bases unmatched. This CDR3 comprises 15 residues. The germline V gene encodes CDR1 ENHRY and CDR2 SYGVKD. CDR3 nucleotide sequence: TGTGCCATCAGGGTACAGGGGGCCGGTGGCGATGAGCAGTTCTTC. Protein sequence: CAIRVQGAGGDEQFF.